Reported below is one TCR beta chain. This specimen comes from a study of shared clonotypes between healthy human individuals. Germline values: CDR1 SGHTA, CDR2 FQGTGA. The CDR3 runs 14 residues. The V end lost 1 base, the J end lost 6 bases, and 10 bases lay between the germline ends. Assay execution took place at the deep level. Profiled with immunoSEQ multiplex PCR; TCRdb holds only in-frame clones, not every one. The sample yields 950,000 to 1,100,000 clones, approximately 70% seen once. Naive CD45RA+ and memory CD45RA-negative subsets were split from CD4+ cells. The chain links TRBV7-3 to TRBJ2-1; D uncertain. Material: memory CD4+ T cells sorted from blood. Subset meaning: CD45RA-negative fraction. The origin of this receptor is a man aged 18 to 30 in good health. CDR3 residues: CASSLSGVLNEQFF. The CDR3, as DNA: TGTGCCAGCAGCTTAAGTGGGGTCCTCAATGAGCAGTTCTTC.